These 10 T cell receptor beta chains were all obtained from the same sample, sequenced in a study of glioma-infiltrating T cells after dendritic cell vaccination. Time point here: after dendritic cell vaccination, including at tumor progression/relapse. The data were produced by immunoSEQ multiplex PCR, yet TCRdb's version contains in-frame clones alone and is incomplete. In the table there are 100,000 or so clones, 85% to 90% of which are singletons. The sample in question was blood, obtained after dendritic cell vaccination. The receptors were gathered from a human donor with glioblastoma.

The chain employs TRBV4-1 and TRBJ1-1; the match to TRBD1 covers 10 bases. The germline gives CDR1 MGHRA, CDR2 YSYEKL. CDR3 size: 15 residues. V shed 2 bases and J 3 bases; nucleotides not matched to a gene: 3. This CDR3 reads CASSQTGTGDTEAFF. The CDR3 DNA sequence: TGCGCCAGCAGCCAAACTGGGACAGGGGACACTGAAGCTTTCTTT.

The rearrangement uses TRBV5-1 and TRBJ2-1; TRBD2 might be the D (5 bases). CDR3 length: 15 residues. Trimming shortened V by 5 bases and J by 5 bases, and 17 bases separated the two germline ends. Germline values: CDR1 SGHRS, CDR2 YFSETQ. This CDR3 is CASRLGWTGNNEQFF. The CDR3 region has the DNA TGCGCCAGCAGACTAGGATGGACGGGGAACAATGAGCAGTTCTTC. Drawing the rest from reference TRBV5-1 and TRBJ2-1, the complete variable domain is KAGVTQTPRYLIKTRGQQVTLSCSPISGHRSVSWYQQTPGQGLQFLFEYFSETQRNKGNFPGRFSGRQFSNSRSEMNVSTLELGDSALYLCASRLGWTGNNEQFFGPGTRLTVL.

The chain has TRBV16 and TRBJ2-5, with 8 bases matching TRBD1. This CDR3 region has 14 residues. V shed 5 bases, J shed 1 base, and the junction held 3 bases outside the gene matches. Germline V CDR1 and CDR2: KGHSY, FQNENV. For the CDR3, the DNA is TGTGCCAGCAGCTATGGGACAGGCCAAGAGACCCAGTACTTC. Its protein is CASSYGTGQETQYF. The full variable domain, its missing parts supplied by reference TRBV16 and TRBJ2-5, is GEEVAQTPKHLVRGEGQKAKLYCAPIKGHSYVFWYQQVLKNEFKFLISFQNENVFDETGMPKERFSAKCLPNSPCSLEIQATKLEDSAVYFCASSYGTGQETQYFGPGTRLLVL.

V usage is TRBV19 and J usage is TRBJ2-5; the D gene is possibly TRBD1 (6 bases). V was shortened by 5 bases and J by 2 bases, with 15 bases between the two germline ends. In germline, CDR1 is LNHDA, CDR2 SQIVND (reference sequence). The CDR3 contains 15 residues. CDR3 coding DNA: TGTGCCAGTAGTTCCGGGACATTGAAGCAAGAGACCCAGTACTTC. It is translated as CASSSGTLKQETQYF.

The CDR3 region is CASSAGTGTNTGELFF. The CDR3 DNA reads TGTGCCAGCAGCGCGGGGACAGGGACGAACACCGGGGAGCTGTTTTTT. J is TRBJ2-2 and V is TRBV11-2, with 9 bases identical to TRBD1. This CDR3 contains 16 residues. CDR1 SGHAT and CDR2 FQNNGV come from the germline V gene. V lost 5 bases and J lost 0; bases outside the gene matches: 4.

This sequence joins TRBV7-2 and TRBJ2-7, with D perhaps matching TRBD1 (6 bases). V lost 3 bases and J lost 2, with 14 bases in between. Per the germline V gene, CDR1 is SGHTA and CDR2 is FQGNSA. This CDR3 has 15 amino acids. Written as DNA, the CDR3 is TGTGCCAGCAGCTTTATGACAGGCCCGACCTACGAGCAGTACTTC. It encodes CASSFMTGPTYEQYF. Full variable domain (remainder filled in from reference TRBV7-2 and TRBJ2-7): GAGVSQSPSNKVTEKGKDVELRCDPISGHTALYWYRQSLGQGLEFLIYFQGNSAPDKSGLPSDRFSAERTGGSVSTLTIQRTQQEDSAVYLCASSFMTGPTYEQYFGPGTRLTVT.

The chain recombines TRBV4-1 with TRBJ2-1, with D possibly being TRBD1 (6 bases). Trimming cost V 6 bases and J 5 bases, with 14 bases left between them. Germline values: CDR1 MGHRA, CDR2 YSYEKL. The CDR3 covers 14 residues. The CDR3, as DNA: TGCGCCAGCAGTCTAAGTACAGGGAACAATGAGCAGTTCTTC. It codes for CASSLSTGNNEQFF.

The CDR3 spells CASGLVPGLAETYEQYF. CDR3 nucleotide sequence: TGTGCTAGTGGTTTGGTACCCGGGCTAGCGGAGACCTACGAGCAGTACTTC. The rearrangement links TRBV12-5 to TRBJ2-7; TRBD2 agrees at 7 bases. After removal of 0 bases from V and 2 bases from J, the junction contained 10 bases not matched to a gene. Germline V gene lookup returns CDR1 LGHNT and CDR2 FRNRAP. This CDR3 spans 17 amino acids.

V gene TRBV27 combines with J gene TRBJ1-1, with a possible D match to TRBD1 (6 bases). Deletions cut 2 bases from V and 1 base from J, with 8 bases between. Germline assignment: CDR1 MNHEY and CDR2 SMNVEV (reference sequence). This CDR3 has 14 residues. In DNA, the CDR3 is TGTGCCAGCAGTTTAGCGGGGGCGAACACTGAAGCTTTCTTT. This sequence encodes CASSLAGANTEAFF.

This chain uses TRBV29-1 with TRBJ2-1; D is undetermined. Germline CDR1 and CDR2: SQVTM and ANQGSEA. V lost 5 bases and J 0 bases, leaving 8 bases between the germline ends. The CDR3 is 13 residues long. The CDR3 nucleotides are TGCAGCGTTATGTCGAGCTCCTACAATGAGCAGTTCTTC. It encodes CSVMSSSYNEQFF.